This T cell receptor (beta chain) was recorded in a study of beta chain features in type 1 diabetes. Study overall: Comparable age, gender and cell yields were observed in patients relative to healthy donors.

CDR3 length equals 15 residues. J was trimmed by 4 bases and V by 6 bases; bases with no gene match: 7. Germline CDR1 is SGHRS and CDR2 is YFSETQ. Regarding the study as a whole: Patients' naive, central memory and regulatory TCRB repertoires appeared more alike than those of healthy donors. The study found fewer insertions and more deletions at VDJ junctions in type 1 diabetes patients. Moderate yet significant TCRB CDR3 shortening was seen in Type 1 diabetes patients in all four CD4+ subsets.

This clone has a single count. Its specificity is unknown. What was sequenced were expressed TCRB transcripts, since all of the isolated RNA had been reverse transcribed. Clones were sequenced by immunoSEQ multiplex PCR, and TCRdb holds only the in-frame ones, with some missing. Among 40,000 to 65,000 clones listed, just under 65% were seen once. The sequencing input was stem cell memory CD4+ T cells from blood. The gene calls are TRBV5-1 and TRBJ2-1; 10 nucleotides agree with TRBD2. This TCR was recovered from a woman aged 25 to 39 with type 1 diabetes. CDR3 DNA sequence: TGCGCCAGCACGATAACTAGCGGGGATTACAATGAGCAGTTCTTC. It translates to CASTITSGDYNEQFF.